Listed below are T cell receptor beta chains from one sample, sequenced in a study of beta chain features in type 1 diabetes. The repertoire was sequenced with immunoSEQ multiplex PCR; TCRdb's copy has only in-frame clones and lacks some. The sample records 200,000 to 250,000 clones, 13% to 15% being singletons. Sequenced sample: naive CD4+ T cells from blood. These receptors came from a woman aged 40 to 49 in good health. Each CDR3 is given with its conserved first and last residue. The order of the fields is clone size, V gene, J gene, D gene, CDR3 protein, CDR3 DNA. A D gene is named only where the DNA matches it firmly. A row's size may be missing; if present it is once, few, many or a size class.

few	TRBV15	TRBJ1-2	TRBD1	CATRIDRGSGRGYTF	TGTGCCACCAGGATTGACAGGGGTTCGGGTAGGGGCTACACCTTC
NA	TRBV2	TRBJ1-5	TRBD1	CASSAFGTGNQPQHF	TGTGCCAGCAGTGCCTTCGGGACAGGCAATCAGCCCCAGCATTTT
NA	TRBV9	TRBJ2-7	TRBD1	CASSPRQGQLYEQYF	TGTGCCAGCAGCCCACGACAGGGGCAATTATACGAGCAGTACTTC
NA	TRBV27	TRBJ2-1	TRBD1	CASSQQGTSYNEQFF	TGTGCCAGCAGTCAACAGGGGACCTCCTACAATGAGCAGTTCTTC
NA	TRBV7-9	TRBJ2-1	TRBD2	CASSYGGNEQFF	TGTGCCAGCAGCTACGGGGGGAATGAGCAGTTCTTC
NA	TRBV7-8	TRBJ2-7	TRBD1	CASSLGGGGRLGEQYF	TGTGCCAGCAGCTTAGGAGGGGGCGGGCGTTTAGGGGAGCAGTACTTC
NA	TRBV7-9	TRBJ2-1	TRBD1	CASSFRGGPQNNEQFF	TGTGCCAGCAGCTTTCGAGGGGGCCCCCAGAACAATGAGCAGTTCTTC
few	TRBV5-1	TRBJ1-5	NA	CASSLAWGSNQPQHF	TGCGCCAGCAGCTTGGCTTGGGGCAGCAATCAGCCCCAGCATTTT
few	TRBV6-5	TRBJ2-3	NA	CASTDRTDTQYF	TGTGCCAGCACGGACAGAACAGATACGCAGTATTTT
few	TRBV10-3	TRBJ2-2	NA	CAISVLPNTGELFF	TGTGCCATCAGTGTTCTTCCGAACACCGGGGAGCTGTTTTTT
few	TRBV7-8	TRBJ2-7	NA	CASSLAAGKVFEQYF	TGTGCCAGCAGCTTAGCAGCAGGGAAGGTTTTCGAGCAGTACTTC
NA	TRBV5-4	TRBJ2-5	TRBD2	CASSPGASGGLQETQYF	TGTGCCAGCAGCCCCGGGGCTAGCGGGGGACTACAAGAGACCCAGTACTTC
few	TRBV7-2	TRBJ1-2	TRBD1	CASSTVTGAGGYTF	TGTGCCAGCAGCACAGTGACAGGGGCTGGTGGCTACACCTTC
few	TRBV19	TRBJ2-7	TRBD1	CASRTGQGAYEQYF	TGTGCCAGTAGGACGGGACAGGGGGCCTACGAGCAGTACTTC
few	TRBV29-1	TRBJ2-1	TRBD2	CSVKTSGGAFEQFF	TGCAGCGTTAAGACTAGCGGGGGGGCCTTTGAGCAGTTCTTC
few	TRBV19	TRBJ1-1	NA	CASRAQGNTEAFF	TGTGCCAGTAGAGCTCAGGGGAACACTGAAGCTTTCTTT
NA	TRBV10-3	TRBJ2-3	TRBD2	CAISRSGGADTDTQYF	TGTGCCATCAGTCGCTCGGGGGGGGCCGACACAGATACGCAGTATTTT
few	TRBV5-1	TRBJ2-7	TRBD1	CASSLQEGAQAYEQYF	TGCGCCAGCAGCTTGCAAGAGGGGGCGCAGGCCTACGAGCAGTACTTC
NA	TRBV7-9	TRBJ1-1	TRBD1	CASSSGTGGYAEAFF	TGTGCCAGCAGCTCCGGGACAGGGGGCTACGCTGAAGCTTTCTTT
few	TRBV18	TRBJ2-5	TRBD2	CASSPLPSGTTQETQYF	TGTGCCAGCTCACCACTCCCAAGTGGGACTACCCAAGAGACCCAGTACTTC
few	TRBV5-1	TRBJ2-2	TRBD1	CASHTGAGELFF	TGCGCCAGCCATACAGGGGCCGGGGAGCTGTTTTTT
few	TRBV5-1	TRBJ2-1	NA	CASSLARDSYNEQFF	TGCGCCAGCAGCTTGGCCCGGGACTCCTACAATGAGCAGTTCTTC
few	TRBV4-3	TRBJ1-4	NA	CASSSVGLTNEKLFF	TGCGCCAGCAGCTCCGTGGGACTTACTAATGAAAAACTGTTTTTT
few	TRBV11-2	TRBJ1-2	TRBD1	CASSWTGETNYGYTF	TGTGCCAGCAGCTGGACAGGGGAAACTAACTATGGCTACACCTTC
once	TRBV7-9	TRBJ2-2	NA	CASSSRRGLLTGELFF	TGTGCCAGCAGCTCCCGCCGCGGACTACTCACCGGGGAGCTGTTTTTT
few	TRBV7-2	TRBJ2-5	TRBD2	CASSKVAGYQETQYF	TGTGCCAGCAGCAAGGTAGCGGGTTACCAAGAGACCCAGTACTTC
NA	TRBV2	TRBJ2-7	NA	CASRGTGGSQYEQYF	TGTGCCAGCAGAGGGACGGGGGGCAGTCAATACGAGCAGTACTTC
NA	TRBV7-9	TRBJ2-3	NA	CASSNEISGLTGDTQYF	TGTGCCAGCAGCAACGAAATCTCAGGGCTGACGGGAGATACGCAGTATTTT
NA	TRBV2	TRBJ2-7	TRBD1	CASTTGTGGDEQYF	TGTGCCAGCACTACCGGGACAGGGGGCGACGAGCAGTACTTC
few	TRBV2	TRBJ2-1	TRBD2	CAGEGLAGKGEQFF	TGTGCCGGGGAGGGACTAGCGGGGAAGGGGGAGCAGTTCTTC
few	TRBV18	TRBJ1-1	NA	CASSPRGGELGTEAFF	TGTGCCAGCTCACCACGGGGGGGCGAGTTGGGCACTGAAGCTTTCTTT
NA	TRBV2	TRBJ1-2	TRBD1	CASSDREYNYGYTF	TGTGCCAGCAGCGACAGGGAGTATAACTATGGCTACACCTTC
few	TRBV27	TRBJ1-2	NA	CASSPYGQGGGYTF	TGTGCCAGCAGTCCCTATGGTCAGGGTGGTGGCTACACCTTC
few	TRBV7-2	TRBJ1-2	NA	CASSSPDYGYTF	TGTGCCAGCAGTTCCCCGGACTATGGCTACACCTTC
few	TRBV9	TRBJ2-7	NA	CASSVWVGEGSYEQYF	TGTGCCAGCAGCGTATGGGTTGGTGAGGGATCCTACGAGCAGTACTTC
NA	TRBV29-1	TRBJ2-5	NA	CSVATVGGATQYF	TGCAGCGTGGCGACAGTGGGGGGAGCGACCCAGTACTTC
NA	TRBV19	TRBJ1-1	TRBD1	CASNTGTANTEAFF	TGTGCCAGTAACACCGGGACAGCGAACACTGAAGCTTTCTTT
few	TRBV7-8	TRBJ1-1	NA	CASSSTTRGTEAFF	TGTGCCAGCAGCTCAACCACGCGGGGTACTGAAGCTTTCTTT
NA	TRBV5-6	TRBJ2-1	TRBD1	CASSLDRDVRNYNEQFF	TGTGCCAGCAGCTTAGACAGGGACGTCCGTAATTACAATGAGCAGTTCTTC
few	TRBV18	TRBJ1-1	NA	CASSPLDSTTEAFF	TGTGCCAGCTCCCCCTTGGACAGTACCACTGAAGCTTTCTTT
NA	TRBV2	TRBJ2-2	TRBD2	CASGLAGASSGELFF	TGTGCCAGTGGACTAGCGGGGGCCTCCAGCGGGGAGCTGTTTTTT
NA	TRBV7-2	TRBJ2-1	NA	CASSLVEGYEQFF	TGTGCCAGCAGCTTAGTGGAGGGATACGAGCAGTTCTTC